Below are 7 T cell receptor beta chains sequenced from a single sample in a study of blood T cell repertoires in COVID-19. Profiled with immunoSEQ multiplex PCR; TCRdb holds only in-frame clones, not every one. Counted here are roughly 300,000 clones, around nine tenths occurring once; the ten biggest clones make up approximately 5%. What was sequenced was PBMCs or T cells enriched from blood (not recorded which). Source of these receptors: a woman younger than 45 who had recovered from COVID-19.

The chain has TRBV4-3 and TRBJ1-2; D is possibly TRBD1 (5 bases). The CDR3 totals 14 residues. Between the trimmed V and J ends, which lost 3 bases and 6 bases, there was a span of 14 bases. Germline lookup yields CDR1 LGHNA and CDR2 YSLEER. The CDR3 DNA reads as TGCGCCAGCAGCCACATGGGGGGAGGCGATGGCTACACCTTC. It encodes CASSHMGGGDGYTF.

The rearrangement uses TRBV13 and TRBJ2-7; perhaps TRBD2 as D (6 bases). CDR1 and CDR2 (germline): PRHDT, FYEKMQ (reference sequence). The CDR3 runs 13 residues. The germline V and J ends were trimmed by 7 bases and 2 bases, with 12 bases remaining between them. The CDR3 sequence is CASTMASAYEQYF. The DNA for the CDR3 is TGTGCCAGCACTATGGCTAGCGCCTACGAGCAGTACTTC.

This clone was observed a single time. V gene TRBV27 combines with J gene TRBJ2-7; TRBD1 matches at 11 bases. The V gene's germline CDR1 is MNHEY and CDR2 SMNVEV (reference sequence). The CDR3 is 14 amino acids. The junction had 2 bases not matched to a gene; V was cut back by 4 bases and J by 3 bases. CDR3 region: CASSSDRGHYEQYF. CDR3 nucleotide sequence: TGTGCCAGCAGTTCGGACAGGGGGCACTACGAGCAGTACTTC.

The CDR3 region has the DNA TGTGCCAGCAGCCAAGATATGGCAGGGGGCGCAGATACGCAGTATTTT. It translates to CASSQDMAGGADTQYF. The chain employs TRBV3-1 (or the pseudogene TRBV3-2) and TRBJ2-3; 8 positions agree with TRBD1. The V segment lost 0 bases and the J segment 4 bases; nucleotides outside the gene matches: 6. The CDR3 runs 16 residues. Germline values: CDR1 LGHDT, CDR2 YNNKEL (reference sequence).

V and J are TRBV7-3 and TRBJ1-5, with a tentative D call TRBD1 (6 bases). Trimming cost V 5 bases and J 7 bases, with 18 bases left between them. The CDR3 extends over 15 amino acids. Germline CDR1 reads SGHTA; CDR2 reads FQGTGA. The CDR3 nucleotides read TGTGCCAGCAGCACGGGGCAGGGGTGGCGACAGCCCCAGCATTTT. Translating gives CASSTGQGWRQPQHF.

V usage is TRBV7-2 and J usage is TRBJ1-1; D gene uncertain. The CDR3 runs to 16 residues. From germline, CDR1 is SGHTA and CDR2 FQGNSA. V dropped 1 base and J dropped 0 bases, with 12 bases sitting between them. CDR3 protein: CASSLEAGRLNTEAFF. The CDR3 region has the DNA TGTGCCAGCAGCTTAGAGGCGGGCAGGCTGAACACTGAAGCTTTCTTT.

This clone has just one count. The rearrangement joins TRBV7-9 to TRBJ2-7; D call uncertain. The length of the CDR3 is 14 residues. Trimming pared 5 bases from V and 3 bases from J, leaving 14 bases between. The germline CDR1 and CDR2 sequences are SEHNR and FQNEAQ (reference sequence). The CDR3 reads CASSPPGLGYEQYF. The CDR3 nucleotides read TGTGCCAGCAGCCCCCCGGGTCTCGGCTACGAGCAGTACTTC.